The 6 T cell receptor beta chains reported below all come from one sample, sequenced in a study of T cells after posttransplantation cyclophosphamide. Assay: immunoSEQ multiplex PCR; the TCRdb copy retains only in-frame clones and omits some. This sample has 12,000 or so clones; under 95% occur once, and the top ten carry around 3.6%. A marrow graft followed busulfan-fludarabine conditioning, with cyclophosphamide on days +3 and +4. The source was PBMCs, collected after allogeneic stem cell transplant with posttransplant cyclophosphamide. The source of these receptors is a female patient younger than 45 who received an allogeneic stem cell transplant from an unrelated donor, was CMV-positive, and had no GVHD. Some T cells may have originated in the graft donor.

The chain is built from TRBV29-1 and TRBJ2-7, with D perhaps TRBD1 (5 bases). Deletions cut 6 bases from V and 2 bases from J, with 11 bases between. This CDR3 has 12 amino acids. Germline values: CDR1 SQVTM, CDR2 ANQGSEA. The CDR3 region is CSVLTETYEQYF. CDR3 sequence (DNA): TGCAGCGTCCTGACAGAGACCTACGAGCAGTACTTC.

This chain joins TRBV7-8 and TRBJ2-3; TRBD1 might be the D (6 bases). The germline V gene encodes CDR1 SGHVS and CDR2 FQNEAQ. Deletions cut 0 bases from V and 11 bases from J, with 9 bases between. The CDR3 covers 12 residues. CDR3 sequence (DNA): TGTGCCAGCAGCTTAGCGACAGGCGAGCAGTATTTT. The encoded protein is CASSLATGEQYF.

Written as DNA, the CDR3 is TGTGCCAGCAGCTCCGACGGGACAGACAATCAGCCCCAGCATTTT. It is translated as CASSSDGTDNQPQHF. V usage is TRBV4-2 and J usage is TRBJ1-5; 7 nucleotides line up with TRBD1. The germline CDR1 and CDR2 sequences are LGHNA and YNFKEQ. With 5 bases clipped from V and 3 bases from J, the junction kept 7 bases outside the gene matches. CDR3 length equals 15 residues.

This chain links TRBV4-2 with TRBJ1-5; D ambiguous. The CDR3 is 13 residues long. V lost 5 bases, J lost 9 bases, and 14 bases lay in between. Germline CDR1 LGHNA, CDR2 YNFKEQ. This chain's CDR3 is CASSSLRLRPQHF. In DNA, the CDR3 is TGTGCCAGCAGCAGCCTCAGGCTGCGGCCCCAGCATTTT.

This chain uses TRBV4-2 with TRBJ1-1, with D perhaps TRBD1 (6 bases). The CDR3 length is 17 residues. The germline gives CDR1 LGHNA, CDR2 YNFKEQ. V lost 0 bases and J 1 base, leaving 15 bases between the germline ends. The CDR3 DNA follows: TGTGCCAGCAGCCAAGAAGGAGGGGGGGTCAGGAACACTGAAGCTTTCTTT. Protein: CASSQEGGGVRNTEAFF.

The genes are TRBV19 and TRBJ1-2; D may be TRBD1 (6 bases). The CDR3 consists of 16 residues. V lost 9 bases and J 1 base, leaving 21 bases between the germline ends. Per germline, CDR1 LNHDA and CDR2 SQIVND (reference sequence). The DNA of the CDR3 is TGTGCCAGCCGCGCAAAAGGGGGACCGGTTAACTATGGCTACACCTTC. Its translation: CASRAKGGPVNYGYTF.